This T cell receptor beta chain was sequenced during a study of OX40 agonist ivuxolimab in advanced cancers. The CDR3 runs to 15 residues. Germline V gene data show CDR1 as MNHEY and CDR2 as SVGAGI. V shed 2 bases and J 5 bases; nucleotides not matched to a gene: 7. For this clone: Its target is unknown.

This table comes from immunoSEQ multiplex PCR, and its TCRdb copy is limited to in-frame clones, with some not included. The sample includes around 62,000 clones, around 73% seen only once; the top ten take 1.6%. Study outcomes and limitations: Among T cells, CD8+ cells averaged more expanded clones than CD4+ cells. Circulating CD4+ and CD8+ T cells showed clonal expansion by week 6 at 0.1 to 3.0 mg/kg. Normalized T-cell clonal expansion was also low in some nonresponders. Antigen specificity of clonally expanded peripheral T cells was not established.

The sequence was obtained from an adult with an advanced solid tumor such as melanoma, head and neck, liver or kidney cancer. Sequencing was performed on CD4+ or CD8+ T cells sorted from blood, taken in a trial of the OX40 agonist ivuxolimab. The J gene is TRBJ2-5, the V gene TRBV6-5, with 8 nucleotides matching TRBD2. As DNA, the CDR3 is TGTGCCAGCAGTTACAGGCGGGGGGCGGATGAGACCCAGTACTTC. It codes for CASSYRRGADETQYF.